This T cell receptor (beta chain) appears in the sequencing data of a study of T cell responses to AZD1222 COVID-19 vaccine. Overall study findings and caveats: At 160-218 and 743-854, vaccine-associated CD4 TCRs were dominant, and they spanned spike. Reports indicate that nearly half of spike-specific TCRs are directed at unmutated variant regions. White British donors predominated, females outnumbered males, and clonal diversity was possibly underestimated.

J gave up 5 bases and V 4 bases, and 3 bases lay outside the gene matches. Germline CDR1 reads SNHLY; CDR2 reads FYNNEI. The CDR3 loop spans 14 amino acids. Concerning this clone itself: The antigen is undetermined.

The analysis combined second doses at about 4 or about 12 weeks. Only in-frame clones appear in the TCRdb table, and some are missing; sequencing was by immunoSEQ multiplex PCR. Among about 140,000 clones listed, approximately 90% were seen once. This receptor was obtained from an adult who received the AZD1222 COVID-19 vaccine. The V call is TRBV2, the J call TRBJ1-5; 9 bases match TRBD1. The sample consisted of peripheral blood, taken 28 days after the second AZD1222 dose. CDR3 sequence (DNA): TGTGCCAGCAGTGCCGGGACAGGGTATCAGCCCCAGCATTTT. It yields the protein CASSAGTGYQPQHF.